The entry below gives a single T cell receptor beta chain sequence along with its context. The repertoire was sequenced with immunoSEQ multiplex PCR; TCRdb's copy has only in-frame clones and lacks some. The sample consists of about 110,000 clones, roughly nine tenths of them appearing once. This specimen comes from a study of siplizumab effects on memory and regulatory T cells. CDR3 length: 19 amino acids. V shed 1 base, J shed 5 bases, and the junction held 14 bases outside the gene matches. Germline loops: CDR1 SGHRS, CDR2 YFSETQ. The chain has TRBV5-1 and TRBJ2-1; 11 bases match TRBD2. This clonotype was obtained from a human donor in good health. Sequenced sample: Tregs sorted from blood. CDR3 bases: TGCGCCAGCAGCTTGCTGAGACAGGGGTTAGCGGGAGGGAACAATGAGCAGTTCTTC. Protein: CASSLLRQGLAGGNNEQFF. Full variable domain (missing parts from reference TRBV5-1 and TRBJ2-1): KAGVTQTPRYLIKTRGQQVTLSCSPISGHRSVSWYQQTPGQGLQFLFEYFSETQRNKGNFPGRFSGRQFSNSRSEMNVSTLELGDSALYLCASSLLRQGLAGGNNEQFFGPGTRLTVL.